One and the same sample provided the 10 T cell receptor beta chains below, sequenced in a study of memory CD4+ T cells and cytomegalovirus serostatus. The repertoire was sequenced with immunoSEQ multiplex PCR; TCRdb's copy has only in-frame clones and lacks some. Of more than 55,000 clones in the sample, around 86% were seen once. The sort gate was single viable CD3+CD4+CD8-CD45RO+ cells for memory CD4+ T cells. The specimen was memory CD4+ T cells from blood. These receptors all come from an adult in good health and CMV-seronegative.

The chain uses TRBV4-1 and TRBJ2-7; perhaps TRBD1 as D (6 bases). Trimming removed 4 bases from V and 4 bases from J, with 11 bases in between. Germline CDR1 reads MGHRA; CDR2 reads YSYEKL. The CDR3 is 13 residues long. CDR3 protein: CASSLLGGYEQYF. CDR3 DNA: TGCGCCAGCAGCCTCCTAGGGGGTTACGAGCAGTACTTC.

The chain has TRBV15 and TRBJ1-5; the D is unclear. Germline assignment: CDR1 LNHNV and CDR2 YYDKDF (reference sequence). CDR3 length: 17 amino acids. The ends were cut back, 2 bases at V and 4 bases at J, with 18 bases in the middle. CDR3 sequence: CATSRPPGGLGNQPQHF. Written as DNA, the CDR3 is TGTGCCACCAGCAGACCTCCCGGAGGGCTGGGTAATCAGCCCCAGCATTTT. Full variable domain (missing parts from reference TRBV15 and TRBJ1-5): DAMVIQNPRYQVTQFGKPVTLSCSQTLNHNVMYWYQQKSSQAPKLLFHYYDKDFNNEADTPDNFQSRRPNTSFCFLDIRSPGLGDTAMYLCATSRPPGGLGNQPQHFGDGTRLSIL.

This clone was found a few times. The chain is built from TRBV19 and TRBJ1-5; 9 nucleotides match TRBD1. J lost 10 bases, V lost 4 bases, and 5 bases had no gene match. CDR1 LNHDA and CDR2 SQIVND come from the germline V gene (reference sequence). This CDR3 region has 13 residues. The CDR3 here is CASSRDRVGPQHF. DNA of the CDR3: TGTGCCAGTAGTAGGGACAGGGTTGGTCCCCAGCATTTT.

The chain joins TRBV11-1 to TRBJ1-1; unclear D gene. The V and J ends lost 4 bases and 3 bases respectively, with 9 bases between them. The CDR3 covers 13 residues. Germline CDR1 and CDR2: SGHAT and FQDESV (reference sequence). The DNA for the CDR3 is TGTGCCAGCAGCTCGGACCGCTACACTGAAGCTTTCTTT. Translating it yields CASSSDRYTEAFF.

A single count supports this clone. The J gene is TRBJ1-2, the V gene TRBV25-1; D not certain. The CDR3 extends over 11 amino acids. Germline CDR1 is MGHDK and CDR2 is SYGVNS. V lost 4 bases and J lost 4, with 4 bases in between. CDR3 region: CASSGVYGYTF. The CDR3 coding sequence is TGTGCCAGCAGTGGGGTCTATGGCTACACCTTC.

This chain joins TRBV7-9 and TRBJ1-2, with D unresolved. Germline values: CDR1 SEHNR, CDR2 FQNEAQ (reference sequence). Trimming cost V 5 bases and J 8 bases, with 15 bases left between them. The length of the CDR3 is 13 residues. The CDR3 coding sequence is TGTGCCAGCAGCGTCCCGTCTCTGGCGGGCTACACCTTC. Translating it yields CASSVPSLAGYTF.

This chain joins TRBV28 and TRBJ1-4; D uncertain. Germline V gene lookup returns CDR1 MDHEN and CDR2 SYDVKM. Trimming cost V 6 bases and J 1 base, with 12 bases left between them. CDR3 length: 15 amino acids. This chain's CDR3 is CASSRARLTNEKLFF. Here the CDR3 DNA reads TGTGCCAGCAGCCGCGCGCGGTTAACTAATGAAAAACTGTTTTTT.

V is TRBV30 and J is TRBJ1-4; 10 bases are shared with TRBD1. V trimming: 4 bases; J trimming: 7 bases; junction bases outside the gene matches: 9. The CDR3 is made up of 15 amino acids. Germline V gene data show CDR1 as GTSNPN and CDR2 as SVGIG (reference sequence). The CDR3 DNA reads TGTGCCTGGACCCCGGGGAGGACAGGGGGTGAAAAACTGTTTTTT. Its translation: CAWTPGRTGGEKLFF.

The chain couples TRBV7-8 to TRBJ2-7; TRBD1 matches at 9 bases. Unmatched junction bases numbered 12, after V lost 4 bases and J lost 5 bases. The CDR3 is made up of 16 amino acids. Germline CDR1 reads SGHVS; CDR2 reads FQNEAQ. This chain's CDR3 is CASSSRGDRVSHEQYF. The DNA of the CDR3 is TGTGCCAGCAGCTCCCGAGGGGACAGGGTATCGCACGAGCAGTACTTC.

The V and J genes are TRBV28 and TRBJ1-2; D unresolved. The V and J ends lost 4 bases and 5 bases respectively, with 8 bases between them. This CDR3 has 12 amino acids. The V gene's germline CDR1 is MDHEN and CDR2 SYDVKM. The CDR3 region is CASSSRSYGYTF. The CDR3 DNA reads TGTGCCAGCAGTTCCCGGAGTTATGGCTACACCTTC.